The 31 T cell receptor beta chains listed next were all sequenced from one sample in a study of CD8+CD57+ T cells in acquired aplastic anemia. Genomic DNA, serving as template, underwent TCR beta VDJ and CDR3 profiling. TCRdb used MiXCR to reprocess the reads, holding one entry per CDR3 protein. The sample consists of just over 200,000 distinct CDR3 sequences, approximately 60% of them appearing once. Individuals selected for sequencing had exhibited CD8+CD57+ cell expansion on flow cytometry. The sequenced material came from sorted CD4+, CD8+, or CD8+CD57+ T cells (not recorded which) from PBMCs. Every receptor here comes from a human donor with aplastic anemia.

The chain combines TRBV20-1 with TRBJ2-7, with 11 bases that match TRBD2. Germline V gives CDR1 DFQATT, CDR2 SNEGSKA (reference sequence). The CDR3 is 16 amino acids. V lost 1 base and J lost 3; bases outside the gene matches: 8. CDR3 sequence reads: CSARGATSGMGYEQYF. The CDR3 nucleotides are TGCAGTGCTAGAGGGGCGACTAGCGGGATGGGCTACGAGCAGTACTTC.

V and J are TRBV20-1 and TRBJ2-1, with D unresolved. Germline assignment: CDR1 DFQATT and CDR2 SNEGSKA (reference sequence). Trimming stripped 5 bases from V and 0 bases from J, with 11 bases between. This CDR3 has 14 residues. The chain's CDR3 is CSAEHSSSYNEQFF. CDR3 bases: TGCAGTGCTGAACACTCGAGCTCCTACAATGAGCAGTTCTTC.

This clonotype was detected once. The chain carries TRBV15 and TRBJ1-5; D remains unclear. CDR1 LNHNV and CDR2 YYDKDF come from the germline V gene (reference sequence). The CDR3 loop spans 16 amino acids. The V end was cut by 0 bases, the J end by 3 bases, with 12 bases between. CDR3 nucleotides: TGTGCCACCAGCAGAGATCTTGCTGGGGTCAATCAGCCCCAGCATTTT. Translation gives CATSRDLAGVNQPQHF.

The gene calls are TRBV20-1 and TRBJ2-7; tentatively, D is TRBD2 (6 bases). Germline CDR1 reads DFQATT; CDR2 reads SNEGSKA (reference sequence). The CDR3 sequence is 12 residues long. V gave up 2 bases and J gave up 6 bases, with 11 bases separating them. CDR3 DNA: TGCAGTGCTAGATTTACAGCGGGCGAGCAGTACTTC. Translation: CSARFTAGEQYF.

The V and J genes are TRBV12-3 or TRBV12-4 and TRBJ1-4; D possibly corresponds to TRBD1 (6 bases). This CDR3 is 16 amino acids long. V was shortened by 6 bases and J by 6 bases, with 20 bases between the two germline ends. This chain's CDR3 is CASSSTSGGADEKLFF. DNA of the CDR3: TGTGCCAGCAGCTCCACTAGCGGGGGGGCAGATGAAAAACTGTTTTTT.

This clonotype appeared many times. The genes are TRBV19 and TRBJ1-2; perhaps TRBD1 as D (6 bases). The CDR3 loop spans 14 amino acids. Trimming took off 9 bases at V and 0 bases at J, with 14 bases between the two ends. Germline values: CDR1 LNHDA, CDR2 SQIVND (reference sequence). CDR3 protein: CASSPGGANYGYTF. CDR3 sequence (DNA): TGTGCCAGCAGTCCGGGGGGCGCTAACTATGGCTACACCTTC.

The DNA of the CDR3 is TGTGCCACCAGCAGAGGTCGGGACACCGGGGAGCTGTTTTTT. Translation gives CATSRGRDTGELFF. This chain joins TRBV15 and TRBJ2-2; D is uncertain. Germline V gene sequence: CDR1 LNHNV, CDR2 YYDKDF (reference sequence). The CDR3 has 14 amino acids. V was cut by 1 base and J by 3 bases, with 6 bases left in between.

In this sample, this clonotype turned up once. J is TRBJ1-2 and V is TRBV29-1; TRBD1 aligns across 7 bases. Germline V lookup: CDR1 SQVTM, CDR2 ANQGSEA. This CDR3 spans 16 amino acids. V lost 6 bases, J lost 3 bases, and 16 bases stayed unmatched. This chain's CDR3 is CSVLLPLQGRDYGYTF. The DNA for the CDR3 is TGCAGCGTCCTTCTACCCTTACAGGGGAGGGACTATGGCTACACCTTC.

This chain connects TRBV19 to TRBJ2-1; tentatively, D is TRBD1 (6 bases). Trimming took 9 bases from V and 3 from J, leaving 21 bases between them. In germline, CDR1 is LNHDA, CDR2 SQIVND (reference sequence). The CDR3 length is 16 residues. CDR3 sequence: CARRDGTRVYYNEQFF. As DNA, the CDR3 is TGTGCCAGGAGGGACGGGACAAGGGTTTACTACAATGAGCAGTTCTTC. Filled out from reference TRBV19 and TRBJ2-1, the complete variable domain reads DGGITQSPKYLFRKEGQNVTLSCEQNLNHDAMYWYRQDPGQGLRLIYYSQIVNDFQKGDIAEGYSVSREKKESFPLTVTSAQKNPTAFYLCARRDGTRVYYNEQFFGPGTRLTVL.

This CDR3 reads CASSFYSGGASEQYF. The CDR3 DNA sequence: TGTGCCAGCAGCTTCTATAGCGGGGGGGCGAGTGAGCAGTACTTC. J is TRBJ2-7 and V is TRBV5-5; 11 bases match TRBD2. The J segment lost 7 bases and the V segment lost 2 bases, leaving 8 bases of the junction unmatched. CDR1 and CDR2 from the germline V gene are SGHKS and YYEKEE (reference sequence). The CDR3 sequence is 15 residues long.

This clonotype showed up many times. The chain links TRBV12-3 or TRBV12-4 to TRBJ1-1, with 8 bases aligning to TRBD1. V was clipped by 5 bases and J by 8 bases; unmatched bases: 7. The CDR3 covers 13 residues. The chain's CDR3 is CASSLDRASEAFF. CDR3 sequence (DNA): TGTGCCAGCAGTCTGGACAGGGCCTCGGAAGCTTTCTTT.

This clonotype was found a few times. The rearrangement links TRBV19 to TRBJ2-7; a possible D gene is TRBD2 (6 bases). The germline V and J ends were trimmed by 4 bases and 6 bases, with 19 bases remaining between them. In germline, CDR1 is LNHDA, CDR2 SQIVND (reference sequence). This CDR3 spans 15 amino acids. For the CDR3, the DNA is TGTGCCAGTAGTAAGGCCCCTTGGTCTAGCGTCGAGCAGTACTTC. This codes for CASSKAPWSSVEQYF. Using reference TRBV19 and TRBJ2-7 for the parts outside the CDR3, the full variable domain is DGGITQSPKYLFRKEGQNVTLSCEQNLNHDAMYWYRQDPGQGLRLIYYSQIVNDFQKGDIAEGYSVSREKKESFPLTVTSAQKNPTAFYLCASSKAPWSSVEQYFGPGTRLTVT.

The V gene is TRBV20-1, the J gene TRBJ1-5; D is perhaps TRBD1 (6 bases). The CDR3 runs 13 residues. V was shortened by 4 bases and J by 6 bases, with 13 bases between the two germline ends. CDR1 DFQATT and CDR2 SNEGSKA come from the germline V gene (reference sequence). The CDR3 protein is CSATVTGSQPQHF. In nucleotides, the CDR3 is TGCAGTGCTACCGTCACAGGGAGTCAGCCCCAGCATTTT.

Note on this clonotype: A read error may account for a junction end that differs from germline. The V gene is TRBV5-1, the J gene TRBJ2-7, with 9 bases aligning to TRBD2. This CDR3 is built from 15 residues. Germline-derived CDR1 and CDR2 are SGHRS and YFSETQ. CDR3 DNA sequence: TGTGCCAGCAGCCAAGCGGGGGGCTCCTACTACGAGCAGTACTTC. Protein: CASSQAGGSYYEQYF.

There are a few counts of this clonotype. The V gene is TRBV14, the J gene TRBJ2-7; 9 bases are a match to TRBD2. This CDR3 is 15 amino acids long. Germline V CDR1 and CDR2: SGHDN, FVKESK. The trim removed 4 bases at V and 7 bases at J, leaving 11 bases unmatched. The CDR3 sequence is CASSRQGLASREQYF. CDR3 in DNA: TGTGCCAGCAGCCGCCAGGGACTAGCTTCAAGAGAGCAGTACTTC. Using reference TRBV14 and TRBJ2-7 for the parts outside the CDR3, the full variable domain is EAGVTQFPSHSVIEKGQTVTLRCDPISGHDNLYWYRRVMGKEIKFLLHFVKESKQDESGMPNNRFLAERTGGTYSTLKVQPAELEDSGVYFCASSRQGLASREQYFGPGTRLTVT.

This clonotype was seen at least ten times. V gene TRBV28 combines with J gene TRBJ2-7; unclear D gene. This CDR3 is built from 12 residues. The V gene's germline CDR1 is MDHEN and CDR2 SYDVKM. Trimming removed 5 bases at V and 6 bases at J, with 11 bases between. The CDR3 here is CASSLSAFEQYF. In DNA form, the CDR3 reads TGTGCCAGCAGTCTCTCTGCTTTCGAGCAGTACTTC.

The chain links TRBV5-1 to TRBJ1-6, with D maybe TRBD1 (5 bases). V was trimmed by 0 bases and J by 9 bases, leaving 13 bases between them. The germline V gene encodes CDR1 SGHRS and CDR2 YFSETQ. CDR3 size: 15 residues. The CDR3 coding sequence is TGCGCCAGCAGCTTGGGAAAGGACATCGGTTCACCCCTCCACTTT. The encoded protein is CASSLGKDIGSPLHF.

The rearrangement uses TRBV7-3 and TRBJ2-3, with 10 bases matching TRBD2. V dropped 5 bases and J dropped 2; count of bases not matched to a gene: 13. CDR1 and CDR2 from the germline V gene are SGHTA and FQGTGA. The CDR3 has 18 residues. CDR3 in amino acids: CASSQASLTSGDTDTQYF. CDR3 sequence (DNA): TGTGCCAGCAGCCAAGCTTCCCTAACTAGCGGGGACACAGATACGCAGTATTTT.

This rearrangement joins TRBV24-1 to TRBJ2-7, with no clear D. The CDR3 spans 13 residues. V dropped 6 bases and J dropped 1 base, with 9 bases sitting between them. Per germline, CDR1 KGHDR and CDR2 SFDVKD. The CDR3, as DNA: TGTGCCACCAGTACGGTGGGATCCTACGAGCAGTACTTC. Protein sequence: CATSTVGSYEQYF.

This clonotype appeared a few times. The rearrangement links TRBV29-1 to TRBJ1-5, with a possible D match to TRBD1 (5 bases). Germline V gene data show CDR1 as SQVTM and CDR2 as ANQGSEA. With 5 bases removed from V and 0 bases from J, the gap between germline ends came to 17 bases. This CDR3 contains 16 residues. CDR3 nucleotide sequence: TGCAGCGTTCAGGAGGGGAACCCTTATAGCAATCAGCCCCAGCATTTT. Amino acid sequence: CSVQEGNPYSNQPQHF. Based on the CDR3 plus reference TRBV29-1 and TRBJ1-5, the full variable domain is SAVISQKPSRDICQRGTSLTIQCQVDSQVTMMFWYRQQPGQSLTLIATANQGSEATYESGFVIDKFPISRPNLTFSTLTVSNMSPEDSSIYLCSVQEGNPYSNQPQHFGDGTRLSIL.

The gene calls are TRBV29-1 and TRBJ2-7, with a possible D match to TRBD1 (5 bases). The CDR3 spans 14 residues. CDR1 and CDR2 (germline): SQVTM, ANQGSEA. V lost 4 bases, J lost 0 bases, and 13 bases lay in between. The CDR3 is CSVVVMTASYEQYF. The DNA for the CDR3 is TGCAGCGTTGTGGTAATGACAGCCTCCTACGAGCAGTACTTC.

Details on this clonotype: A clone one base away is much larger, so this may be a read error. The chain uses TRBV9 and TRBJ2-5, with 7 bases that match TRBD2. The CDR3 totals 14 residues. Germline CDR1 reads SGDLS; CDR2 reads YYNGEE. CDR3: CAGSAGDSRETQYF. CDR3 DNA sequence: TGTGCCGGCAGCGCGGGGGACTCCCGAGAGACCCAGTACTTC.

The CDR3 protein is CATSRDRPNSPLHF. Written as DNA, the CDR3 is TGTGCCACCAGCAGAGATCGACCCAATTCACCCCTCCACTTT. J is TRBJ1-6 and V is TRBV15; D not resolved. Germline-derived CDR1 and CDR2 are LNHNV and YYDKDF (reference sequence). The CDR3 runs to 14 residues. The V end lost 0 bases, the J end lost 7 bases, and 7 bases lay between the germline ends.

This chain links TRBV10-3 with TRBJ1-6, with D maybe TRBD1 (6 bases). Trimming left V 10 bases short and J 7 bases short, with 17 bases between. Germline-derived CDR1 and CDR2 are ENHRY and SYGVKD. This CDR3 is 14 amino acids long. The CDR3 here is CATCRQVPNSPLHF. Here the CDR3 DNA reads TGTGCCACTTGTCGACAGGTGCCCAATTCACCCCTCCACTTT.

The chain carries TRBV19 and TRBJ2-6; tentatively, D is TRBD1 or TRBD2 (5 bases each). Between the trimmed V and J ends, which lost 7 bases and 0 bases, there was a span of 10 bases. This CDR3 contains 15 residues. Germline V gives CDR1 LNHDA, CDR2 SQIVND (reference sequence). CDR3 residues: CASTRDRSGANVLTF. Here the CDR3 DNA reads TGTGCCAGTACCAGGGACCGCTCTGGGGCCAACGTCCTGACTTTC.

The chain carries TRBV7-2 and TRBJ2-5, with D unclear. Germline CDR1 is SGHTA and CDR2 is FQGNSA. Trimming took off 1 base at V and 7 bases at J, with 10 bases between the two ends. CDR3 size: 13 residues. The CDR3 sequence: CASSLELVGTQYF. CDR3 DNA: TGTGCCAGCAGCTTAGAGCTAGTGGGGACCCAGTACTTC.

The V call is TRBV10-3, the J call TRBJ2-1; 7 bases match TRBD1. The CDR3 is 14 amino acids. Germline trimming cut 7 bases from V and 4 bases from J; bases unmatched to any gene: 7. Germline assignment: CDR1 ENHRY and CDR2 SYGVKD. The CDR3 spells CAITRQGGYNEQFF. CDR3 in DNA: TGTGCCATCACCAGACAGGGTGGGTACAATGAGCAGTTCTTC.

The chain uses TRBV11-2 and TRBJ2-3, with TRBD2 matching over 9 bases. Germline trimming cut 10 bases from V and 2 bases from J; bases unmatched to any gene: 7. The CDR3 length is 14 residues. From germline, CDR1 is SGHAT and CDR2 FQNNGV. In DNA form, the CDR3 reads TGTGCCACCCTAGCGGGGTGGGACACAGATACGCAGTATTTT. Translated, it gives CATLAGWDTDTQYF.

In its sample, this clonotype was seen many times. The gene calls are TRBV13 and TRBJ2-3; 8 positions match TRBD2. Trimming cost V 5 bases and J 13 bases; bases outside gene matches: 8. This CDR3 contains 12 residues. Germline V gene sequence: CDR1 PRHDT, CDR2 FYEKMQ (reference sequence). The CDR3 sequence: CASSGRGGQEYF. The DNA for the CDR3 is TGTGCCAGCAGCGGCCGGGGGGGCCAGGAGTATTTT.

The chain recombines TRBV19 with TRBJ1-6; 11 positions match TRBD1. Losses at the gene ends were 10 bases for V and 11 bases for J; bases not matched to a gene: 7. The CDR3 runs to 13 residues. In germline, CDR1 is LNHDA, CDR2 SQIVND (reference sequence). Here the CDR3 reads CATMDRGLPPLHF. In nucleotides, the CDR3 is TGTGCCACTATGGACAGGGGGCTTCCACCCCTCCACTTT.

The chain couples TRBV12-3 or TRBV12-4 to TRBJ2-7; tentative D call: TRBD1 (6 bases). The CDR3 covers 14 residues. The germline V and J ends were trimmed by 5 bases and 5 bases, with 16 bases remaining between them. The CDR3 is CASSKGQSQDEQYF. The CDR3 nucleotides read TGTGCCAGCAGTAAAGGACAGTCACAGGACGAGCAGTACTTC.